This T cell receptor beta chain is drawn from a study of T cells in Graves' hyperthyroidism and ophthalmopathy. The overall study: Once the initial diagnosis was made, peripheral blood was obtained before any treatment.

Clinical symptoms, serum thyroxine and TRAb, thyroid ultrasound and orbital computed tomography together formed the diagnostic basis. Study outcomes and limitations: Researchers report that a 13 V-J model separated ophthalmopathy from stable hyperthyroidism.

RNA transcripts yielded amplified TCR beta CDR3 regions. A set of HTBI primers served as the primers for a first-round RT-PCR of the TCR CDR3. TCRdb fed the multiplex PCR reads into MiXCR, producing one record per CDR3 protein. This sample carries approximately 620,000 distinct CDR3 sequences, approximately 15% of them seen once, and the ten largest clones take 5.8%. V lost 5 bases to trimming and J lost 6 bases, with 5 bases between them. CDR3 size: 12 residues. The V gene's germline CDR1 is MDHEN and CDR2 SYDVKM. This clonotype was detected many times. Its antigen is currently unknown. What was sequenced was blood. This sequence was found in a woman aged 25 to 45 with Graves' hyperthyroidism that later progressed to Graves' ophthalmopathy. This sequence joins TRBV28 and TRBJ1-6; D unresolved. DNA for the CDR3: TGTGCCAGCAGTGACCTTAATTCACCCCTCCACTTT. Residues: CASSDLNSPLHF.